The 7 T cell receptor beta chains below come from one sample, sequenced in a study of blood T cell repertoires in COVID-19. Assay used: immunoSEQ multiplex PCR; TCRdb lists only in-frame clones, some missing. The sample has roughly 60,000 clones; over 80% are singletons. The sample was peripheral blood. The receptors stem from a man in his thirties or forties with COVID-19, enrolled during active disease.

The CDR3 DNA reads TGTGCCTGGAATGGTGCTAGCGGGAGAACTTGGGAGCAGTTCTTC. The encoded protein is CAWNGASGRTWEQFF. V gene TRBV30 combines with J gene TRBJ2-1; 10 nucleotides line up with TRBD2. This CDR3 is built from 15 residues. V trimming: 4 bases; J trimming: 10 bases; junction bases outside the gene matches: 13. Looked up from germline, CDR1 is GTSNPN and CDR2 is SVGIG (reference sequence).

The chain's CDR3 is CASSDLGVTTLYEQYF. The CDR3 region has the DNA TGTGCCAGCAGTGATCTTGGTGTAACCACTCTCTACGAGCAGTACTTC. The genes are TRBV6-1 and TRBJ2-7; D gene unclear. Germline lookup yields CDR1 MNHNS and CDR2 SASEGT. Trimming took 3 bases from V and 3 from J, leaving 18 bases between them. This CDR3 contains 16 residues.

The CDR3 protein is CASSALAGASREQYF. Here the CDR3 DNA reads TGTGCCAGCAGCGCCCTAGCGGGAGCGTCGCGCGAGCAGTACTTC. V usage is TRBV9 and J usage is TRBJ2-7, with 10 bases identical to TRBD2. Germline assignment: CDR1 SGDLS and CDR2 YYNGEE. J lost 6 bases, V lost 3 bases, and 9 bases had no gene match. This CDR3 has 15 amino acids.

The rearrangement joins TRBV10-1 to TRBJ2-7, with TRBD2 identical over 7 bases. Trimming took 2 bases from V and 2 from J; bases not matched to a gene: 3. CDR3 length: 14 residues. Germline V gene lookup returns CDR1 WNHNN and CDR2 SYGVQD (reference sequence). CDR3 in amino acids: CASSEGGGPYEQYF. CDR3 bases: TGCGCCAGCAGTGAGGGGGGGGGTCCCTACGAGCAGTACTTC.

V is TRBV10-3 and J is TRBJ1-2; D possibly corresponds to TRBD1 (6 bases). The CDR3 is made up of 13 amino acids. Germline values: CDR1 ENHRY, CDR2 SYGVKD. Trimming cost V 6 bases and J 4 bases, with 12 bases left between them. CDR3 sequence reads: CAIRFLDSYGYTF. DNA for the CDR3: TGTGCCATCAGATTCCTGGACAGCTATGGCTACACCTTC.

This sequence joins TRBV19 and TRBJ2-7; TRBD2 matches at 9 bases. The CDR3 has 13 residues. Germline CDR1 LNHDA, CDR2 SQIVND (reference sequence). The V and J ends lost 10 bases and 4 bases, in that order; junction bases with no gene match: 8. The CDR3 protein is CATQASGTYEQYF. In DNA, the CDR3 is TGTGCCACCCAGGCTAGCGGGACTTACGAGCAGTACTTC. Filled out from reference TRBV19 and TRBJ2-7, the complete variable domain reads DGGITQSPKYLFRKEGQNVTLSCEQNLNHDAMYWYRQDPGQGLRLIYYSQIVNDFQKGDIAEGYSVSREKKESFPLTVTSAQKNPTAFYLCATQASGTYEQYFGPGTRLTVT.

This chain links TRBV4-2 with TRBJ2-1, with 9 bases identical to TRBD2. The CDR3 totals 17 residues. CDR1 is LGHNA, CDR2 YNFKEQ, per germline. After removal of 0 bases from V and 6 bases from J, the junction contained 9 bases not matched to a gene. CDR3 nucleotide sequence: TGTGCCAGCAGCCAAGATCGGGCGGGAGGGCCCTCCAATGAGCAGTTCTTC. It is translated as CASSQDRAGGPSNEQFF.